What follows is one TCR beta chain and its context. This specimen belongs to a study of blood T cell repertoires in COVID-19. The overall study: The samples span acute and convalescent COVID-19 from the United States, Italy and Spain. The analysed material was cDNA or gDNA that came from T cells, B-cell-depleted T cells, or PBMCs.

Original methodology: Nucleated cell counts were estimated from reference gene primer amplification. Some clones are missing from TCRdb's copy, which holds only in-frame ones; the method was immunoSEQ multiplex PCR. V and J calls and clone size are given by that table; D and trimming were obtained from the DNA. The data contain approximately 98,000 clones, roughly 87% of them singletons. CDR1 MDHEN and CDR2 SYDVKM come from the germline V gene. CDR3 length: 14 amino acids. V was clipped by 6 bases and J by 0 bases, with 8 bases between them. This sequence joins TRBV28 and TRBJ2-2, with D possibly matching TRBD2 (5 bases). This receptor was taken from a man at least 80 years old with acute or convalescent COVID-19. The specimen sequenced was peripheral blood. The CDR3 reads CASRREPNTGELFF. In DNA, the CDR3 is TGTGCCAGCAGAAGGGAGCCGAACACCGGGGAGCTGTTTTTT.